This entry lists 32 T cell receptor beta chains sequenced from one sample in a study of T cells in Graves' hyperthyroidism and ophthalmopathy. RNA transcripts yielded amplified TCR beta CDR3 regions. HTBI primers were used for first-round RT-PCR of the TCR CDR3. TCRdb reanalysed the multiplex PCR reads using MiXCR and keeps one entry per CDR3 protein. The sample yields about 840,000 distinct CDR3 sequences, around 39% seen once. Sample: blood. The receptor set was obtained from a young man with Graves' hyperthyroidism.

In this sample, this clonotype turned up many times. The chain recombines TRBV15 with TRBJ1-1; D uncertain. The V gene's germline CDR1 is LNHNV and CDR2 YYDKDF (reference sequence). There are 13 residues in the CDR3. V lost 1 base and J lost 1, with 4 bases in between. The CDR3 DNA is TGTGCCACCAGCAGAGTCCCGAACACTGAAGCTTTCTTT. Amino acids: CATSRVPNTEAFF. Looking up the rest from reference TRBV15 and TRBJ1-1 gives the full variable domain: DAMVIQNPRYQVTQFGKPVTLSCSQTLNHNVMYWYQQKSSQAPKLLFHYYDKDFNNEADTPDNFQSRRPNTSFCFLDIRSPGLGDTAMYLCATSRVPNTEAFFGQGTRLTVV.

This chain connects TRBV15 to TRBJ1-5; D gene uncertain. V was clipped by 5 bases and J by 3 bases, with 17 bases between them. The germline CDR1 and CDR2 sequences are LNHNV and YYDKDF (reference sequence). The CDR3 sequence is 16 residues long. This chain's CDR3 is CATSGTPEGPNQPQHF. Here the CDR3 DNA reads TGTGCCACCAGCGGCACTCCGGAGGGCCCCAATCAGCCCCAGCATTTT. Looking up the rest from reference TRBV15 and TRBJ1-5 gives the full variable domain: DAMVIQNPRYQVTQFGKPVTLSCSQTLNHNVMYWYQQKSSQAPKLLFHYYDKDFNNEADTPDNFQSRRPNTSFCFLDIRSPGLGDTAMYLCATSGTPEGPNQPQHFGDGTRLSIL.

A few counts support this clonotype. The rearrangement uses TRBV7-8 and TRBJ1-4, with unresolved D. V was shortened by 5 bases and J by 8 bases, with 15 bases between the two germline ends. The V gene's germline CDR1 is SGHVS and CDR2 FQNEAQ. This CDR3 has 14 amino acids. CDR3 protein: CASSPGRTVEKLFF. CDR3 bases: TGTGCCAGCAGCCCTGGACGGACGGTAGAAAAACTGTTTTTT.

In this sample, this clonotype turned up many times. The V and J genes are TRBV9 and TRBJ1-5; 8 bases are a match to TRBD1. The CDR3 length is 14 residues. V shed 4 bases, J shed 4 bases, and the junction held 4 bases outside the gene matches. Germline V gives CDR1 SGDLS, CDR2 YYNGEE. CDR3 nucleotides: TGTGCCAGCAGCTTGACAGGGGATAATCAGCCCCAGCATTTT. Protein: CASSLTGDNQPQHF.

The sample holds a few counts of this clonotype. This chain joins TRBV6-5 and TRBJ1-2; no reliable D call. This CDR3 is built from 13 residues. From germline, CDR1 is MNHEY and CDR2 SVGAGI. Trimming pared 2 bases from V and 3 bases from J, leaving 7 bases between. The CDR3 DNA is TGTGCCAGCAGTTACGTAGAGCACTATGGCTACACCTTC. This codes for CASSYVEHYGYTF.

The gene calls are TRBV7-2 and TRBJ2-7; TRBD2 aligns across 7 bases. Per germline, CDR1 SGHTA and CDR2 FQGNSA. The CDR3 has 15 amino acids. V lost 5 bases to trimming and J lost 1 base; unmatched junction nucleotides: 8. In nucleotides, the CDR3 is TGTGCCAGCAGCCCAAGGGCTAGCGGTTCCTACGAGCAGTACTTC. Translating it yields CASSPRASGSYEQYF.

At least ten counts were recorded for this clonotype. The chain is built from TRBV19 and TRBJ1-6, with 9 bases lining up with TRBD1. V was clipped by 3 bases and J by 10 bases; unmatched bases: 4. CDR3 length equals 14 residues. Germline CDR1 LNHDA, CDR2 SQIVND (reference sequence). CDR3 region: CASSIGTGNSPLHF. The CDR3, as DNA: TGTGCCAGTAGTATCGGGACAGGGAACTCACCCCTCCACTTT.

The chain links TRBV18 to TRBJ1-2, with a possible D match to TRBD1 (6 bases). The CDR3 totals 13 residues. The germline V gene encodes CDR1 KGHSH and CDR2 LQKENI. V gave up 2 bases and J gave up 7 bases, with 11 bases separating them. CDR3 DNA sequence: TGTGCCAGCTCACCAGGAGGGGGGATTGGCTACACCTTC. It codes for CASSPGGGIGYTF.

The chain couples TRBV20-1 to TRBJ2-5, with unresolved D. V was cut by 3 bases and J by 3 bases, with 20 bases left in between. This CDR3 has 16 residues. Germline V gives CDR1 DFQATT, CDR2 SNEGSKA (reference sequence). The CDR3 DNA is TGCAGTGCTAGTGCCCTCCGACGAGCTCCTAAAGAGACCCAGTACTTC. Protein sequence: CSASALRRAPKETQYF.

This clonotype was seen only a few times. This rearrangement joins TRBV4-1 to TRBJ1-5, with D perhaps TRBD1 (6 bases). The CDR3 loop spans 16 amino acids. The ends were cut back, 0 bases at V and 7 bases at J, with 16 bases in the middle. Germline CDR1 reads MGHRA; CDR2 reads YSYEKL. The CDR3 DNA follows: TGCGCCAGCAGCCAAGATTACAGGGCGGTGGGGCAGCCCCAGCATTTT. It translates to CASSQDYRAVGQPQHF.

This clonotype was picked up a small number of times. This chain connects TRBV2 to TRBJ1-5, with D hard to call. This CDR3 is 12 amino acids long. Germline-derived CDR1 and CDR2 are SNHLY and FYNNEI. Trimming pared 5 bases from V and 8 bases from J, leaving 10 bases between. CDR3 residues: CASSPWTEPQHF. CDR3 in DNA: TGTGCCAGCAGTCCCTGGACCGAGCCCCAGCATTTT. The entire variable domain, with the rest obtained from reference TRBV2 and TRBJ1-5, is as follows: EPEVTQTPSHQVTQMGQEVILRCVPISNHLYFYWYRQILGQKVEFLVSFYNNEISEKSEIFDDQFSVERPDGSNFTLKIRSTKLEDSAMYFCASSPWTEPQHFGDGTRLSIL.

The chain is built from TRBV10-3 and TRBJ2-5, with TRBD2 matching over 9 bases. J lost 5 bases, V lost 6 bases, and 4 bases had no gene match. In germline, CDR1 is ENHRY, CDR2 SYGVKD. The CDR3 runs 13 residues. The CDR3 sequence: CAISSGRTETQYF. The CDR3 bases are TGTGCCATCAGCAGCGGGAGGACGGAGACCCAGTACTTC.

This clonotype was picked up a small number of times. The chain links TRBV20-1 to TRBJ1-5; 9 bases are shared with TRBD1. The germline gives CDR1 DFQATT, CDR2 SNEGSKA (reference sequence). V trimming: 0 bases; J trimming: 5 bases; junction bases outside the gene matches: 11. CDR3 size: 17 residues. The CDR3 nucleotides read TGCAGTGCTAGAGATATCGGACAGGGGTTTTTCGATCAGCCCCAGCATTTT. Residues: CSARDIGQGFFDQPQHF.

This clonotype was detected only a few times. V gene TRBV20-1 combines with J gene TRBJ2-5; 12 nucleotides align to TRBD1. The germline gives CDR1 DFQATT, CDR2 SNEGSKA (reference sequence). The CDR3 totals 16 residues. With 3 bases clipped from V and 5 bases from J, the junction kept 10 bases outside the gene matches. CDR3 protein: CSASAWDRGRGETQYF. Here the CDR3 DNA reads TGCAGTGCTAGCGCTTGGGACAGGGGGCGCGGGGAGACCCAGTACTTC.

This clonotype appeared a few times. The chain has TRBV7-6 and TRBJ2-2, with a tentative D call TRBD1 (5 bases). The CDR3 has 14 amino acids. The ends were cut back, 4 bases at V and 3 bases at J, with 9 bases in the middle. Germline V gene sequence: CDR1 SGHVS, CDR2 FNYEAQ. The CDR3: CASSSQGYTGELFF. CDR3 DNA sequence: TGTGCCAGCAGCTCCCAGGGTTACACCGGGGAGCTGTTTTTT.

The CDR3 loop is CASSHRGTGGDQPQHF. In DNA form, the CDR3 reads TGCGCCAGCAGCCACAGAGGGACAGGGGGCGATCAGCCCCAGCATTTT. The J gene is TRBJ1-5, the V gene TRBV4-1, with 12 bases that match TRBD1. The V gene's germline CDR1 is MGHRA and CDR2 YSYEKL. V shed 3 bases and J 5 bases; nucleotides not matched to a gene: 5. This CDR3 is built from 16 residues.

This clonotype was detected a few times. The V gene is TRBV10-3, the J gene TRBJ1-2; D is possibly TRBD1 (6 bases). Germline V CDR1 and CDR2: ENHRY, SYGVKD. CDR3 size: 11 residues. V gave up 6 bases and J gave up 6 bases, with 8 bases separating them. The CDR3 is CAISYRDGYTF. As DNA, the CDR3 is TGTGCCATCAGCTACAGGGATGGCTACACCTTC.

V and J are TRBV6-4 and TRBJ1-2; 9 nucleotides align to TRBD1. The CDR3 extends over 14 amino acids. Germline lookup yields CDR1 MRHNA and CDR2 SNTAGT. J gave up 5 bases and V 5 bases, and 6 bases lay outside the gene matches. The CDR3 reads CASSLRDRVYGYTF. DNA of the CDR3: TGTGCCAGCAGTCTTCGGGACAGGGTGTATGGCTACACCTTC.

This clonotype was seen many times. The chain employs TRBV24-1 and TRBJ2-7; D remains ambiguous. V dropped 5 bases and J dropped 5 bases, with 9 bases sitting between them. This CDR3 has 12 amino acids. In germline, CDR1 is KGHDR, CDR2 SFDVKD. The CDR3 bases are TGTGCCACCAGTGTCCCACAAGACGAGCAGTACTTC. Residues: CATSVPQDEQYF.

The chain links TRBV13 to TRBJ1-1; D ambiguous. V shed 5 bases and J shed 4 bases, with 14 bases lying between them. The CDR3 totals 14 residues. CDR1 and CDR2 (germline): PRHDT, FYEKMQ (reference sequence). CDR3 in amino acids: CASSPLRLSTEAFF. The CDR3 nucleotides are TGTGCCAGCAGCCCCCTCAGGCTTAGCACTGAAGCTTTCTTT.

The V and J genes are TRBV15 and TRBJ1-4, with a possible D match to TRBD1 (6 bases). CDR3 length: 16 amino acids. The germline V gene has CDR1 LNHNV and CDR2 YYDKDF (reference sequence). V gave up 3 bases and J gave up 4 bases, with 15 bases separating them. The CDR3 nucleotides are TGTGCCACCAGCAGCTCCAGCGGGGGCTTTAATGAAAAACTGTTTTTT. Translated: CATSSSSGGFNEKLFF.

The DNA for the CDR3 is TGTGCCAGCTGTCGCGGGACACTCGGCGAGCAGTACTTC. It yields the protein CASCRGTLGEQYF. This rearrangement joins TRBV12-3 or TRBV12-4 to TRBJ2-7; D may correspond to TRBD1 or TRBD2 (6 bases each). V was clipped by 8 bases and J by 6 bases, with 17 bases between them. The CDR3 is 13 amino acids.

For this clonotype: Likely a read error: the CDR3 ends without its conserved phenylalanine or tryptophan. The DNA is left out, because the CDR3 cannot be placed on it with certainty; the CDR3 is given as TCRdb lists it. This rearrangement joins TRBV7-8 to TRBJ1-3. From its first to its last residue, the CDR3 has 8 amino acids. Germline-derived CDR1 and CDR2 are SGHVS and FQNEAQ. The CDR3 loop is CASSRIGP.

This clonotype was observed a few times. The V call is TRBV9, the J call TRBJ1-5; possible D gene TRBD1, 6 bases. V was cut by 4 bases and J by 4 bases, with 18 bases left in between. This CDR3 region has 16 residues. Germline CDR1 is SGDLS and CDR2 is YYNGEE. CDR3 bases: TGTGCCAGCAGCCAAACCGGTGGAGGGGGGAATCAGCCCCAGCATTTT. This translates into CASSQTGGGGNQPQHF.

CDR3 protein: CASSIAARDYEQYF. CDR3 DNA: TGTGCCAGTAGTATAGCAGCCAGGGACTACGAGCAGTACTTC. This chain links TRBV19 with TRBJ2-7, with a possible D match to TRBD1 (5 bases). Germline V gene data show CDR1 as LNHDA and CDR2 as SQIVND (reference sequence). Trimming took off 1 base at V and 3 bases at J, with 10 bases between the two ends. The CDR3 covers 14 residues.

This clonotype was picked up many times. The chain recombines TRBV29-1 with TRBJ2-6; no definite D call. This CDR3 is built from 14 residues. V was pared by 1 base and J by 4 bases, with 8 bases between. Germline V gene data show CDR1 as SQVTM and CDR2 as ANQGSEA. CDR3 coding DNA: TGCAGCGTTGAAGCTCCGCCGGGGGCCAACGTCCTGACTTTC. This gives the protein CSVEAPPGANVLTF.

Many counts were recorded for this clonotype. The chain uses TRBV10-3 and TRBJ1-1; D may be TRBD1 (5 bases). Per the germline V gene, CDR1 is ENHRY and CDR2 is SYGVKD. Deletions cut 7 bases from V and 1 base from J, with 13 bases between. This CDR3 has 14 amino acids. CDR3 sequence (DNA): TGTGCCATCAATCTGGGGGACGGGAACACTGAAGCTTTCTTT. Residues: CAINLGDGNTEAFF.

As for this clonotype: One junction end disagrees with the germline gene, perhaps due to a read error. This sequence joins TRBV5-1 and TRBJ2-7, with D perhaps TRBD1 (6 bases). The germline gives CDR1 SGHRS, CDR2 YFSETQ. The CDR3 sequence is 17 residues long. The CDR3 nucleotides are TGTGCCAGCAGCTTAACCGGACAGTTTATTCTCCCCTACGAGCAGTACTTC. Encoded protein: CASSLTGQFILPYEQYF.

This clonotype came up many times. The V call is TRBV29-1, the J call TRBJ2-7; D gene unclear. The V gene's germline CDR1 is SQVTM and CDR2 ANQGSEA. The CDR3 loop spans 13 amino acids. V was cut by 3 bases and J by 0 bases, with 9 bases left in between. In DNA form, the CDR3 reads TGCAGCGTTGAGTTCGTTAACTCCTACGAGCAGTACTTC. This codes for CSVEFVNSYEQYF.

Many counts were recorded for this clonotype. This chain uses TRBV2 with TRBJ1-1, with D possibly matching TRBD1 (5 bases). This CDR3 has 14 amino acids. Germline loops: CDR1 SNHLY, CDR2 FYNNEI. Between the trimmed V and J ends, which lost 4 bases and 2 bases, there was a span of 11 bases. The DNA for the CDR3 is TGTGCCAGCAGTGCCAGGGCGGGCAACACTGAAGCTTTCTTT. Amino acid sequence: CASSARAGNTEAFF. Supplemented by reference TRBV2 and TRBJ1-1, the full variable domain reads EPEVTQTPSHQVTQMGQEVILRCVPISNHLYFYWYRQILGQKVEFLVSFYNNEISEKSEIFDDQFSVERPDGSNFTLKIRSTKLEDSAMYFCASSARAGNTEAFFGQGTRLTVV.

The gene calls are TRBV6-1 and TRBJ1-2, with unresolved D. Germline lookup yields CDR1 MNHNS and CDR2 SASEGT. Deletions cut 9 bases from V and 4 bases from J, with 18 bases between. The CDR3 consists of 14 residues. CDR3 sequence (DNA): TGTGCCAGTACTTTCAAGGGTGCGGGCTATGGCTACACCTTC. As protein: CASTFKGAGYGYTF.

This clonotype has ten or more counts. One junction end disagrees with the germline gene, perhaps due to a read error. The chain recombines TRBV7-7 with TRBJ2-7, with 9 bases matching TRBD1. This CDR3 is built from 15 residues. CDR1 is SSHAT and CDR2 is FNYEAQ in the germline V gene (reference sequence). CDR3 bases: TGTGCTAGCAGCTCGGGACAGGGTTACTCCTACGAGCAGTACTTC. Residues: CASSSGQGYSYEQYF.